The subject of this entry is one T cell receptor (beta chain). Measured with immunoSEQ multiplex PCR; TCRdb has only the in-frame clones, and not every one. The table has tens of thousands of clones, 95% to 98% seen once; the top ten hold around 0.15%. The V gene's germline CDR1 is WNHNN and CDR2 SYGVQD (reference sequence). This CDR3 spans 14 amino acids. The V gene lost 6 bases and the J gene lost 5 bases, with 15 bases spanning the gap. The entry originates in a study of technical replicates of blood from a handful of donors. The chain employs TRBV10-1 and TRBJ2-3; TRBD2 might be the D (6 bases). The TCR was taken from a human donor in good health. What was sequenced was T cells isolated from PBMCs. Written as DNA, the CDR3 is TGCGCCAGCAGCCTAACGGGAGTGGGAGATACGCAGTATTTT. This codes for CASSLTGVGDTQYF.